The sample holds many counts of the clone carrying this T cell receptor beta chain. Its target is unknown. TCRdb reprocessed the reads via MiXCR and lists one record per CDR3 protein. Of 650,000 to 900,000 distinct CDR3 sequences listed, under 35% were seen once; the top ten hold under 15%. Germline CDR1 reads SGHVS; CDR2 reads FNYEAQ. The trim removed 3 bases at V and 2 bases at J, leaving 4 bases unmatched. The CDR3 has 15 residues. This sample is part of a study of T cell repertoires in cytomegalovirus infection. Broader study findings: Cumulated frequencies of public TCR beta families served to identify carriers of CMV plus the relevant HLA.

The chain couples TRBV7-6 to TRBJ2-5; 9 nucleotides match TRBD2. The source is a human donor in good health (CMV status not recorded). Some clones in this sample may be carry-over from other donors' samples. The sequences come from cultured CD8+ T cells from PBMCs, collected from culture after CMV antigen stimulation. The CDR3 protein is CASSFGGGEQETQYF. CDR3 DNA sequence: TGTGCCAGCAGCTTTGGCGGGGGGGAACAAGAGACCCAGTACTTC. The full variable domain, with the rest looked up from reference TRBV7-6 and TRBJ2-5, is GAGVSQSPRYKVTKRGQDVALRCDPISGHVSLYWYRQALGQGPEFLTYFNYEAQQDKSGLPNDRFSAERPEGSISTLTIQRTEQRDSAMYRCASSFGGGEQETQYFGPGTRLLVL.